These T cell receptor beta chains were read from a single sample in a study of cytomegalovirus exposure and HLA in healthy donors. Method: immunoSEQ multiplex PCR; TCRdb's copy keeps in-frame clones and lacks some. The sample lists about 140,000 clones, approximately 65% occurring once. Sequenced: PBMCs. Every receptor here comes from a woman between 55 and 75 years old in good health and CMV-seronegative. Each CDR3 is given with its conserved first and last residue. Each record gives: clone size, V gene, D gene, J gene, CDR3 DNA, CDR3 protein. The D gene is left open where the match is weak. Clone size is given for some rows only: seen once, a few or many times, or a class if the clone is expanded.

>-|TRBV27|TRBD1|TRBJ1-5
TGTGCCAGCAGTTTAAGGGGACAGGAGGCCCCTCCCCAGCATTTT
CASSLRGQEAPPQHF
>-|TRBV6-1|-|TRBJ1-6
TGTGCCAGCAGGGGGACCGGCGGGGATTCACCCCTCCACTTT
CASRGTGGDSPLHF
>few|TRBV6-1|-|TRBJ2-7
TGTGCCAGCAGCGAACCAGGGACCTACGAGCAGTACTTC
CASSEPGTYEQYF
>-|TRBV5-1|-|TRBJ2-3
TGCGCCAGCAGCCCTCTTAGCGGCTTCTCTAGCACAGATACGCAGTATTTT
CASSPLSGFSSTDTQYF
>-|TRBV4-2|-|TRBJ2-5
TGTGCCAGCAGCCCCGTGGGGGCAGGAGGACGAGAGACCCAGTACTTC
CASSPVGAGGRETQYF
>-|TRBV6-5|TRBD2|TRBJ2-1
TGTGCCAGCAGTAGGTCTAGCGGGGGCAATGAGCAGTTCTTC
CASSRSSGGNEQFF
>-|TRBV5-4|TRBD1|TRBJ1-4
TGTGCCAGCAGCTTGCGGGGGACAGGGACGACTAATGAAAAACTGTTTTTT
CASSLRGTGTTNEKLFF
>-|TRBV11-2|-|TRBJ2-1
TGTGCCAGCAGCCACAGTGGTTATCGGGACTACAATGAGCAGTTCTTC
CASSHSGYRDYNEQFF
>-|TRBV4-3|TRBD2|TRBJ2-5
TGCGCCAGCAGCCAGTACGGCGGGGGTCGGGAGACCCAGTACTTC
CASSQYGGGRETQYF
>-|TRBV7-6|TRBD2|TRBJ2-7
TGTGCCAGCAGCCCCACTAGCGGATACGAGCAGTACTTC
CASSPTSGYEQYF
>-|TRBV18|-|TRBJ2-7
TGTGCCAGCTCACCCTTTCGACAGAACAACTACGGGCAGTACTTC
CASSPFRQNNYGQYF
>-|TRBV7-6|-|TRBJ1-3
TGTGCCAGCAGCCCCGGGACAACTACTGGAAACACCATATATTTT
CASSPGTTTGNTIYF
>-|TRBV4-3|-|TRBJ2-6
TGCGCCAGCAGCCAAGATCCGGGGTCCTCTGGGGCCAACGTCCTGACTTTC
CASSQDPGSSGANVLTF
>-|TRBV7-9|TRBD1|TRBJ2-7
TGTGCCAGCAGCCTAGGACAGGGTAGAAAGTACTTC
CASSLGQGRKYF
>-|TRBV6-5|-|TRBJ1-6
TGTGCCAGCAGTTACTCCGGGGGTCTAAATTCACCCCTCCACTTT
CASSYSGGLNSPLHF
>few|TRBV5-1|TRBD1|TRBJ1-4
TGCGCCAGCAGCTTGGGAGACAGGGGCGACGAAAAACTGTTTTTT
CASSLGDRGDEKLFF
>-|TRBV15|TRBD1|TRBJ2-5
TGTGCCACCAGCGGTAGGCTGGGACAGAGTATTGGGGACAAGTTAGAGACCCAGTACTTC
CATSGRLGQSIGDKLETQYF
>-|TRBV18|TRBD1|TRBJ1-2
TGTGCCAGCTCACCAGCCGGACAGGGGTATGGCTACACCTTC
CASSPAGQGYGYTF
>-|TRBV19|-|TRBJ2-5
TGTGCCAGTAGTATAGACGGGGAGACCCAGTACTTC
CASSIDGETQYF
>-|TRBV19|-|TRBJ2-5
TGTGCCAGTAGTATAGTGGGGGGAGGAGGAGAGACCCAGTACTTC
CASSIVGGGGETQYF
>-|TRBV18|-|TRBJ2-5
TGTGCCAGCTCACCACGCAGCGGAGCTCAAGAGACCCAGTACTTC
CASSPRSGAQETQYF
>few|TRBV18|-|TRBJ2-7
TGTGCCAGCTCACCCCGTTCCTACGAGCAGTACTTC
CASSPRSYEQYF
>-|TRBV9|TRBD1|TRBJ2-6
TGTGCCAGCAGCGGTGCCGGGACAGCCCGCTCTGGGGCCAACGTCCTGACTTTC
CASSGAGTARSGANVLTF
>-|TRBV19|-|TRBJ1-5
TGTGCCAGTAGCACAAACAGGGTCAATCAGCCCCAGCATTTT
CASSTNRVNQPQHF
>few|TRBV9|-|TRBJ1-1
TGTGCCAGCAGCGCCCTTGCCCAGGGTTCCACTGAAGCTTTCTTT
CASSALAQGSTEAFF
>-|TRBV7-7|-|TRBJ2-5
TGTGCCAGCAGCTTAGGGCTAGCTGGAGAGACCCAGTACTTC
CASSLGLAGETQYF
>-|TRBV5-4|-|TRBJ1-1
TGTGCCAGCAGCTGGAGCGGGGTGAACACTGAAGCTTTCTTT
CASSWSGVNTEAFF
>-|TRBV5-1|TRBD1|TRBJ1-1
TGCGCCAGCAGTCTCAATACAGGGGCAAACACTGAAGCTTTCTTT
CASSLNTGANTEAFF
>few|TRBV7-3|-|TRBJ1-1
TGTGCCAGCGGGGGTACGGGGACTCACACTGAAGCTTTCTTT
CASGGTGTHTEAFF
>-|TRBV5-1|-|TRBJ1-1
TGCGCCAGCATGGCTTCGGGGGTTCAGAACACTGAAGCTTTCTTT
CASMASGVQNTEAFF
>-|TRBV7-2|TRBD2|TRBJ2-3
TGTGCCAGCAGCTCCGCCGTTTCGTGGACTAGCGGGACCGCAGATACGCAGTATTTT
CASSSAVSWTSGTADTQYF
>-|TRBV5-1|-|TRBJ1-4
TGCGCCAGCAGCTTGGGCAGGGTACCTAATGAAAAACTGTTTTTT
CASSLGRVPNEKLFF
>-|TRBV27|-|TRBJ2-5
TGTGCCAGCGGCGGAGGGTTCCAAGAGACCCAGTACTTC
CASGGGFQETQYF
>few|TRBV28|-|TRBJ1-1
TGTGCCAGTTGGGGAGGGACTGAAGCTTTCTTT
CASWGGTEAFF
>-|TRBV9|TRBD1|TRBJ2-7
TGTGCCAGCAGCCCGACAGGGGGCCCCGAGCAGTACTTC
CASSPTGGPEQYF
>-|TRBV7-3|-|TRBJ2-7
TGTGCCAGCAGCCGAGGTTCCGGCTACGAGCAGTACTTC
CASSRGSGYEQYF
>-|TRBV5-1|TRBD1|TRBJ2-2
TGCGCCAGCAGCTTGGACAGGGGTAACACCGGGGAGCTGTTTTTT
CASSLDRGNTGELFF
>-|TRBV7-8|-|TRBJ1-1
TGTGCCAGCAGCCCACAGGGATGGAACACTGAAGCTTTCTTT
CASSPQGWNTEAFF
>-|TRBV11-2|TRBD1|TRBJ2-7
TGTGCCAGCAGCTATATAGCTCAGGGGGCCGAGCAGTACTTC
CASSYIAQGAEQYF
>few|TRBV12-5|TRBD2|TRBJ2-7
TGTGCTAGTGGTCCCGGACTAGCGGGGGGTTACGAGCAGTACTTC
CASGPGLAGGYEQYF
>once|TRBV5-1|TRBD1|TRBJ2-3
TGCGCCAGCAGCTTGGGGGACAGGGATACGCAGTATTTT
CASSLGDRDTQYF
>-|TRBV5-1|TRBD1|TRBJ2-5
TGCGCCAGCAGTCTTGGACAGGGTTTACGAGAGACCCAGTACTTC
CASSLGQGLRETQYF
>-|TRBV14|TRBD2|TRBJ2-4
TGTGCCAGCAGTCGAGACTACGGGGGGGACATTCAGTACTTC
CASSRDYGGDIQYF
>few|TRBV5-1|-|TRBJ1-3
TGCGCCAGCAGCCCGACTGCGGTGGCGGGAAACACCATATATTTT
CASSPTAVAGNTIYF
>-|TRBV19|-|TRBJ1-5
TGTGCCAGTAGTCCCCGACAGGCTCTCCAGCCCCAGCATTTT
CASSPRQALQPQHF
>-|TRBV19|TRBD1|TRBJ1-4
TGTGCCAGTAGTAGGGGCAGGGGGCGCGAATCTGAAAAACTGTTTTTT
CASSRGRGRESEKLFF
>once|TRBV7-2|TRBD1|TRBJ1-2
TGTGCCAGCAGCTTAGTGGGACAGGGGCCTTCCATTAATCATGGCTACACCTTC
CASSLVGQGPSINHGYTF
>-|TRBV27|TRBD1|TRBJ1-2
TGTGCCAGCAGTCCAGGGGGGCTCGGTGGCTACACCTTC
CASSPGGLGGYTF
>-|TRBV5-1|TRBD1|TRBJ2-2
TGCGCCAGCAGCCAACAGGGGACCGGGGAGCTGTTTTTT
CASSQQGTGELFF
>few|TRBV9|TRBD2|TRBJ2-7
TGTGCCAGCAGCGTAGGTACTAGCGGGGACTTTACCTACGAGCAGTACTTC
CASSVGTSGDFTYEQYF